This is a list of T cell receptor beta chains from one sample in a study of shared clonotypes between healthy human individuals. Assay: immunoSEQ multiplex PCR; the TCRdb copy retains only in-frame clones and omits some. In the table there are under 2.5 million clones, under 95% of which are singletons. The sample consisted of naive CD4+ T cells from PBMCs. The receptors come from a man aged 18 to 30 in good health. Some clones in this sample may be carry-over from other donors' samples. The CDR3 runs from the conserved cysteine through the conserved F or W. The D gene is left open where the match is weak. Clone size is shown for a subset of rows, as once, few, many or a class of expanded clone.

>TRBJ2-7|-|-|TRBV30
CAWCRDGGAEQYF
TGTGCCTGGTGTCGAGACGGGGGAGCCGAGCAGTACTTC
>TRBJ2-5|-|-|TRBV6-1
CASSWETQYF
TGTGCCAGCAGCTGGGAGACCCAGTACTTC
>TRBJ2-7|-|-|TRBV28
CASSLIGEQYF
TGTGCCAGCAGTCTTATAGGCGAGCAGTACTTC
>TRBJ1-1|-|-|TRBV18
CASSLGLNTEAFF
TGTGCCAGCTCACTCGGGTTGAACACTGAAGCTTTCTTT
>TRBJ2-7|TRBD2|-|TRBV19
CASSMIGGGPEQYF
TGTGCCAGTAGTATGATCGGGGGAGGGCCCGAGCAGTACTTC
>TRBJ2-7|-|once|TRBV7-9
CASSLASSYEQYF
TGTGCCAGCAGCTTAGCAAGCAGCTACGAGCAGTACTTC
>TRBJ1-1|-|-|TRBV6-5
CASSPPGRTNTEAFF
TGTGCCAGCAGTCCTCCCGGACGGACGAACACTGAAGCTTTCTTT
>TRBJ1-2|TRBD1|-|TRBV5-5
CASSTGQGLWGYTF
TGTGCCAGCAGCACTGGACAGGGCCTGTGGGGCTACACCTTC
>TRBJ2-7|-|-|TRBV5-4
CASSARTGAAGYEQYF
TGTGCCAGCAGCGCCCGCACGGGCGCTGCTGGGTACGAGCAGTACTTC
>TRBJ2-7|TRBD2|few|TRBV28
CASSLSASGSYEQYF
TGTGCCAGCAGTTTATCGGCTAGCGGGAGTTACGAGCAGTACTTC
>TRBJ2-7|-|-|TRBV6-6
CAFGRSDEQYF
TGTGCCTTTGGGAGGTCCGACGAGCAGTACTTC
>TRBJ2-2|TRBD2|-|TRBV6-6
CASTEREGYGELFF
TGTGCCAGCACCGAGCGGGAGGGTTATGGGGAGCTGTTTTTT
>TRBJ2-5|TRBD2|-|TRBV28
CASTRGRRETQYF
TGTGCCAGCACGCGCGGGAGACGGGAGACCCAGTACTTC
>TRBJ1-4|-|-|TRBV10-3
CAISESWGANEKLFF
TGTGCCATCAGTGAGTCATGGGGGGCAAATGAAAAACTGTTTTTT
>TRBJ2-1|TRBD2|-|TRBV28
CASSQAGAGLNEQFF
TGTGCCAGCAGTCAAGCGGGAGCCGGCCTCAATGAGCAGTTCTTC
>TRBJ2-1|-|few|TRBV9
CASAWSSYNEQFF
TGTGCCAGCGCTTGGAGCTCCTACAATGAGCAGTTCTTC
>TRBJ1-5|-|-|TRBV28
CASSLIISNQPQHF
TGTGCCAGCAGTTTAATTATTAGCAATCAGCCCCAGCATTTT
>TRBJ2-7|-|-|TRBV4-1
CASSQVETPGREQYF
TGCGCCAGCAGCCAAGTTGAGACTCCAGGTCGCGAGCAGTACTTC
>TRBJ1-5|-|once|TRBV10-3
CAISDGYPDPNQPQHF
TGTGCCATCAGTGACGGGTACCCAGACCCCAATCAGCCCCAGCATTTT
>TRBJ2-7|-|once|TRBV2
CASSWRGYEQYF
TGTGCCAGCAGTTGGAGAGGGTACGAGCAGTACTTC
>TRBJ1-2|-|-|TRBV30
CAWSEGGLGYGYTF
TGTGCCTGGAGTGAGGGGGGGCTGGGCTATGGCTACACCTTC
>TRBJ2-1|TRBD2|-|TRBV19
CASSSSGGNEQFF
TGTGCCAGTAGTAGTAGCGGGGGAAATGAGCAGTTCTTC
>TRBJ2-2|TRBD1|-|TRBV7-3
CASSPHRQGVVAGELFF
TGTGCCAGCAGCCCGCACAGACAGGGGGTCGTCGCCGGGGAGCTGTTTTTT
>TRBJ2-5|TRBD2|once|TRBV6-5
CASSPTSGPKTQYF
TGTGCCAGCAGCCCGACTAGCGGGCCCAAGACCCAGTACTTC
>TRBJ2-5|-|-|TRBV19
CASSRGNQETQYF
TGTGCCAGTAGCCGGGGGAACCAAGAGACCCAGTACTTC
>TRBJ2-1|-|-|TRBV7-9
CASSLALPSDNEQFF
TGTGCCAGCAGCTTAGCGCTTCCTAGCGACAATGAGCAGTTCTTC
>TRBJ2-1|TRBD2|-|TRBV18
CASSPRTSGNYNEQFF
TGTGCCAGCTCACCTCGGACTAGCGGGAACTACAATGAGCAGTTCTTC
>TRBJ2-7|-|-|TRBV9
CASSSRSGFLDEQYF
TGTGCCAGCAGCTCTCGGAGCGGGTTTTTGGACGAGCAGTACTTC
>TRBJ1-5|-|-|TRBV7-2
CASSLSEGYWDQPQHF
TGTGCCAGCAGCTTATCGGAGGGGTATTGGGATCAGCCCCAGCATTTT
>TRBJ2-7|TRBD2|-|TRBV30
CAWSVQRDRQYF
TGTGCCTGGAGTGTACAGCGGGATAGGCAGTACTTC
>TRBJ1-4|-|-|TRBV11-2
CASSLVFTATNEKLFF
TGTGCCAGCAGCTTAGTTTTCACAGCAACTAATGAAAAACTGTTTTTT
>TRBJ1-2|-|-|TRBV5-5
CASSPISGPLGYTF
TGTGCCAGCAGCCCCATTTCGGGGCCCTTGGGCTACACCTTC
>TRBJ1-4|-|-|TRBV7-8
CASSLFKGRVEKLFF
TGTGCCAGCAGCTTATTTAAGGGGCGGGTTGAAAAACTGTTTTTT
>TRBJ2-7|TRBD1|-|TRBV6-5
CASSQDRGEQYF
TGTGCCAGCAGCCAGGACAGGGGCGAGCAGTACTTC
>TRBJ2-2|-|-|TRBV15
CATSRELTGELFF
TGTGCCACCAGCAGAGAACTCACCGGGGAGCTGTTTTTT
>TRBJ2-1|TRBD2|-|TRBV6-5
CASGTSGRTSEQFF
TGTGCCAGCGGAACTAGCGGGAGAACGAGTGAGCAGTTCTTC
>TRBJ2-1|-|-|TRBV7-9
CASSFGGGAYNEQFF
TGTGCCAGCAGCTTTGGGGGCGGCGCCTACAATGAGCAGTTCTTC
>TRBJ1-5|TRBD1|-|TRBV6-6
CASSYGQGVSPQHF
TGTGCCAGCAGTTACGGACAGGGCGTTAGCCCCCAGCATTTT
>TRBJ2-4|-|-|TRBV15
CATSRAHQTSLLYSIAKNIQYF
TGTGCCACCAGCAGAGCACATCAGACCTCCCTCTTATATTCTATAGCCAAAAACATTCAGTACTTC
>TRBJ1-2|TRBD1|-|TRBV27
CASSPTGGGRGYGYTF
TGTGCCAGCAGTCCAACAGGGGGCGGTCGGGGCTATGGCTACACCTTC
>TRBJ2-5|TRBD1|-|TRBV7-9
CASSPRTGEAETQYF
TGTGCCAGCAGCCCGCGGACAGGGGAGGCAGAGACCCAGTACTTC
>TRBJ2-7|TRBD1|-|TRBV5-5
CASSLDRGRSDEQYF
TGTGCCAGCAGCTTGGACAGGGGGCGGTCTGACGAGCAGTACTTC
>TRBJ2-1|TRBD2|-|TRBV6-5
CASSPRLANEQFF
TGTGCCAGCAGCCCAAGACTAGCCAATGAGCAGTTCTTC
>TRBJ1-2|TRBD1|once|TRBV7-9
CASSFRDRGPGYTF
TGTGCCAGCAGCTTCCGGGACAGGGGGCCTGGCTACACCTTC
>TRBJ1-1|TRBD1|-|TRBV7-9
CASSRTGSNTEAFF
TGTGCCAGCAGCCGGACAGGTTCCAACACTGAAGCTTTCTTT
>TRBJ1-4|TRBD1|-|TRBV15
CATAGTGEGRKLFF
TGTGCCACCGCTGGGACAGGGGAGGGTCGAAAACTGTTTTTT
>TRBJ1-2|-|-|TRBV29-1
CSVVGLNYGYTF
TGCAGCGTTGTGGGCCTGAACTATGGCTACACCTTC
>TRBJ2-7|TRBD2|-|TRBV5-1
CASRYTTSGSYEQYF
TGCGCCAGCAGGTACACGACTAGCGGGAGCTACGAGCAGTACTTC
>TRBJ1-2|-|-|TRBV19
CASSPTILTNYGYTF
TGTGCCAGTAGTCCCACAATATTGACTAACTATGGCTACACCTTC
>TRBJ1-4|TRBD1|-|TRBV19
CASSWGQPTNEKLFF
TGTGCCAGTAGTTGGGGACAGCCAACTAATGAAAAACTGTTTTTT
>TRBJ2-1|TRBD2|-|TRBV19
CASSREGSYNEQFF
TGTGCCAGTAGTAGGGAGGGCTCCTACAATGAGCAGTTCTTC
>TRBJ2-3|-|-|TRBV27
CASSFGRPPGTDTQYF
TGTGCCAGCAGTTTCGGAAGACCCCCTGGGACAGATACGCAGTATTTT
>TRBJ1-4|-|-|TRBV19
CATRDFGNEKLFF
TGTGCCACCAGGGATTTTGGTAATGAAAAACTGTTTTTT